The present T cell receptor beta chain was sequenced within a study of cytomegalovirus exposure and HLA in healthy donors. The CDR3 has 16 residues. Looked up from germline, CDR1 is MNHEY and CDR2 is SMNVEV (reference sequence). Trimming took off 5 bases at V and 4 bases at J, with 17 bases between the two ends. The PCR was carried out with 60 Vbeta primers and 13 Jbeta primers. The data were produced by immunoSEQ multiplex PCR, yet TCRdb's version contains in-frame clones alone and is incomplete. This sample carries roughly 90,000 clones, under 80% of them seen once, and the ten largest clones take about 22%. This clone was recorded only once.

The specimen was PBMCs. This clonotype originated in a man aged 25 to 40 in good health and CMV-seropositive. The chain is built from TRBV27 and TRBJ2-2, with D tentatively TRBD1 (7 bases). CDR3 residues: CASSPLWQGGTGELFF. CDR3 DNA: TGTGCCAGCAGTCCCCTCTGGCAGGGGGGCACCGGGGAGCTGTTTTTT.